These 11 T cell receptor beta chains were all obtained from the same sample, sequenced in a study of T-cell memory formation after mild COVID-19. TCRdb called the 5' RACE reads again in MiXCR, with one record for every CDR3 protein. The sample gives about 130,000 distinct CDR3 sequences, 15% to 20% of which show up once; roughly 14% is in the top ten. Sequenced material: PBMCs or a T cell subset sorted from them (not recorded which). The receptors stem from an adult woman who had mild COVID-19 (a few samples of this study predate the infection). Cell type and time point are not known.

This chain connects TRBV5-1 to TRBJ2-4; 10 nucleotides line up with TRBD1. From germline, CDR1 is SGHRS and CDR2 YFSETQ. V lost 2 bases, J lost 7 bases, and 3 bases stayed unmatched. The CDR3 consists of 14 residues. The CDR3 loop is CASSFGQGVNIQYF. For the CDR3, the DNA is TGCGCCAGCAGCTTTGGACAGGGGGTTAACATTCAGTACTTC. Full variable domain (rest looked up from reference TRBV5-1 and TRBJ2-4): KAGVTQTPRYLIKTRGQQVTLSCSPISGHRSVSWYQQTPGQGLQFLFEYFSETQRNKGNFPGRFSGRQFSNSRSEMNVSTLELGDSALYLCASSFGQGVNIQYFGAGTRLSVL.

At least ten counts were recorded for this clonotype. This sequence joins TRBV5-1 and TRBJ2-1, with D possibly TRBD1 on 5 matching bases. V lost 4 bases, J lost 3 bases, and 11 bases lay in between. The CDR3 totals 14 residues. Germline values: CDR1 SGHRS, CDR2 YFSETQ. The CDR3 is CASSRGADYNEQFF. The CDR3 DNA sequence: TGCGCCAGCAGCCGTGGGGCAGACTACAATGAGCAGTTCTTC.

This clonotype was counted a single time. The rearrangement links TRBV7-6 to TRBJ2-3; 8 nucleotides align to TRBD2. CDR1 is SGHVS, CDR2 FNYEAQ, per germline. CDR3 length: 18 residues. Losses at the gene ends were 0 bases for V and 1 base for J; bases not matched to a gene: 9. Written as DNA, the CDR3 is TGTGCCAGCAGCTTAGCGATTGTGGCGGGAGGCCGCACAGATACGCAGTATTTT. This gives the protein CASSLAIVAGGRTDTQYF. Based on the CDR3 plus reference TRBV7-6 and TRBJ2-3, the full variable domain is GAGVSQSPRYKVTKRGQDVALRCDPISGHVSLYWYRQALGQGPEFLTYFNYEAQQDKSGLPNDRFSAERPEGSISTLTIQRTEQRDSAMYRCASSLAIVAGGRTDTQYFGPGTRLTVL.

CDR3 region: CATSGSGRETQYF. DNA of the CDR3: TGTGCCACCAGTGGAAGCGGGAGGGAGACCCAGTACTTC. The chain links TRBV24-1 to TRBJ2-5; 9 nucleotides align to TRBD2. This CDR3 spans 13 amino acids. With 5 bases clipped from V and 5 bases from J, the junction kept 2 bases outside the gene matches. Germline V gives CDR1 KGHDR, CDR2 SFDVKD.

The rearrangement uses TRBV2 and TRBJ2-3; D is ambiguous. This CDR3 has 12 amino acids. V gave up 8 bases and J gave up 4 bases, with 10 bases separating them. The germline V gene encodes CDR1 SNHLY and CDR2 FYNNEI. CDR3 sequence: CASFSEADTQYF. Written as DNA, the CDR3 is TGTGCCAGCTTTTCAGAGGCAGATACGCAGTATTTT.

The chain combines TRBV5-1 with TRBJ2-6, with 7 bases fitting TRBD2. J was trimmed by 8 bases and V by 3 bases; bases with no gene match: 8. Germline assignment: CDR1 SGHRS and CDR2 YFSETQ. The CDR3 is made up of 15 amino acids. The CDR3 loop reads CASSSISGGSNVLTF. In DNA, the CDR3 is TGCGCCAGCAGCTCAATCTCCGGGGGGTCCAACGTCCTGACTTTC.

The DNA for the CDR3 is TGTGCCAGCAGCCCGGACTATTCCTCCTACGAGCAGTACTTC. The encoded protein is CASSPDYSSYEQYF. This chain uses TRBV7-9 with TRBJ2-7; D is perhaps TRBD2 (6 bases). The CDR3 is made up of 14 amino acids. The germline V gene has CDR1 SEHNR and CDR2 FQNEAQ (reference sequence). Trimming pared 5 bases from V and 0 bases from J, leaving 11 bases between. Combining the CDR3 with reference TRBV7-9 and TRBJ2-7 gives the whole variable domain DTGVSQNPRHKITKRGQNVTFRCDPISEHNRLYWYRQTLGQGPEFLTYFQNEAQLEKSRLLSDRFSAERPKGSFSTLEIQRTEQGDSAMYLCASSPDYSSYEQYFGPGTRLTVT.

The rearrangement links TRBV15 to TRBJ2-7; D is unresolved. The ends were cut back, 0 bases at V and 6 bases at J, with 9 bases in the middle. The CDR3 spans 13 residues. Germline CDR1 is LNHNV and CDR2 is YYDKDF (reference sequence). CDR3 DNA sequence: TGTGCCACCAGCAGAGATCCCGATTCCGAGCAGTACTTC. Its protein is CATSRDPDSEQYF. The whole variable domain, remainder taken from reference TRBV15 and TRBJ2-7, is DAMVIQNPRYQVTQFGKPVTLSCSQTLNHNVMYWYQQKSSQAPKLLFHYYDKDFNNEADTPDNFQSRRPNTSFCFLDIRSPGLGDTAMYLCATSRDPDSEQYFGPGTRLTVT.

There are a few counts of this clonotype. CDR3: CASSVQISSYNEQFF. The CDR3, as DNA: TGTGCCAGCAGCGTCCAAATTTCCTCCTACAATGAGCAGTTCTTC. The rearrangement links TRBV7-8 to TRBJ2-1; the D is unclear. Germline-derived CDR1 and CDR2 are SGHVS and FQNEAQ. This CDR3 contains 15 residues. V shed 5 bases and J shed 0 bases, with 11 bases lying between them.

This clonotype was counted only a few times. This sequence joins TRBV5-1 and TRBJ2-4; tentative D call: TRBD2 (5 bases). Germline CDR1 is SGHRS and CDR2 is YFSETQ. CDR3 length equals 13 residues. V was clipped by 4 bases and J by 5 bases, with 10 bases between them. The CDR3 sequence is CASSGREQNIQYF. CDR3 in DNA: TGCGCCAGCAGCGGCCGGGAACAAAACATTCAGTACTTC.

The table lists this clonotype with a few counts. The chain has TRBV5-1 and TRBJ2-1, with 13 bases fitting TRBD2. Unmatched junction bases numbered 7, after V lost 4 bases and J lost 9 bases. This CDR3 has 15 residues. From germline, CDR1 is SGHRS and CDR2 YFSETQ. The CDR3 is CASSVTSGGAIEQFF. The DNA of the CDR3 is TGCGCCAGCAGCGTTACTAGCGGGGGGGCAATTGAGCAGTTCTTC.